The sequence of this TCR beta chain was determined in a study of blood T cell repertoires in COVID-19. As for the study in general: The United States, Italy and Spain provided the acute and convalescent COVID-19 samples.

V lost 6 bases, J lost 0 bases, and 15 bases lay in between. CDR3 length: 16 residues. CDR1 is MNHEY, CDR2 SVGEGT, per germline. In the study's own analysis: Nucleated cell counts were estimated from reference gene primer amplification. The repertoire was sequenced with immunoSEQ multiplex PCR; TCRdb's copy has only in-frame clones and lacks some. D and trimming come from the DNA, and the V and J calls and clone size come from that table. The data show some 200,000 clones, with 86% seen just once and 0.6% to 0.9% held by the top ten. This chain links TRBV6-2 or TRBV6-3 with TRBJ2-1; weak D call: TRBD1 (5 bases). The material sequenced was peripheral blood. This TCR was sampled from a woman in her seventies with acute or convalescent COVID-19. CDR3 amino acids: CASSGHMASSYNEQFF. DNA of the CDR3: TGTGCCAGCAGCGGACACATGGCGAGCTCCTACAATGAGCAGTTCTTC.